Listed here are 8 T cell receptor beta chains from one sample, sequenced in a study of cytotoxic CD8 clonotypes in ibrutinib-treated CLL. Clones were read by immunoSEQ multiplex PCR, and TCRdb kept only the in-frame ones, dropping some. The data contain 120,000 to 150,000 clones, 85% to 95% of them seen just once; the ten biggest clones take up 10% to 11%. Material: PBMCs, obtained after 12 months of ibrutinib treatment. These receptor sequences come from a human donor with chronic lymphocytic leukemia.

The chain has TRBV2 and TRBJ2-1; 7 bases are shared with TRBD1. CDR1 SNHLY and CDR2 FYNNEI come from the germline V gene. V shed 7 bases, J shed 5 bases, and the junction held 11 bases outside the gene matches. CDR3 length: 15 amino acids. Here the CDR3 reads CASNPRGMRNNEQFF. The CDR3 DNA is TGTGCCAGCAACCCCAGGGGGATGAGGAACAATGAGCAGTTCTTC. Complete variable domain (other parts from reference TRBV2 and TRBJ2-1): EPEVTQTPSHQVTQMGQEVILRCVPISNHLYFYWYRQILGQKVEFLVSFYNNEISEKSEIFDDQFSVERPDGSNFTLKIRSTKLEDSAMYFCASNPRGMRNNEQFFGPGTRLTVL.

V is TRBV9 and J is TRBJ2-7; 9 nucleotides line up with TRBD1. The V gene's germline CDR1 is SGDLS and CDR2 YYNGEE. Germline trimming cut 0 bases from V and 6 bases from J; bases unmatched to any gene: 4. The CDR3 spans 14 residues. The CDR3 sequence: CASSVGTGGFEQYF. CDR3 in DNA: TGTGCCAGCAGCGTAGGTACAGGGGGCTTCGAGCAGTACTTC.

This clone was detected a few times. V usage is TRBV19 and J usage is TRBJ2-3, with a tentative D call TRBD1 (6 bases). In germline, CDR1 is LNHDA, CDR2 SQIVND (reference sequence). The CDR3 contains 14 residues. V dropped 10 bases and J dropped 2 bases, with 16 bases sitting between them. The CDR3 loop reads CATGTAGDTDTQYF. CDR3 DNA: TGTGCCACGGGCACCGCAGGGGACACAGATACGCAGTATTTT.

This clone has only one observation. The CDR3 loop is CASSYRRGASNEKLFF. For the CDR3, the DNA is TGTGCCAGCAGTTATCGGCGGGGGGCCAGCAATGAAAAACTGTTTTTT. The chain couples TRBV6-5 to TRBJ1-4; possible D gene TRBD1, 6 bases. The V gene's germline CDR1 is MNHEY and CDR2 SVGAGI. There are 16 residues in the CDR3. Trimming removed 3 bases from V and 5 bases from J, with 16 bases in between.

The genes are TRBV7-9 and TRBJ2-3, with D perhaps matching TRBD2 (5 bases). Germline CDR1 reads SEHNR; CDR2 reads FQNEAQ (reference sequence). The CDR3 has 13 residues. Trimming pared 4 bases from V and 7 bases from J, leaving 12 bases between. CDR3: CASSSSSLYTQYF. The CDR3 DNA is TGTGCCAGCAGCTCCTCTAGCTTGTATACGCAGTATTTT.

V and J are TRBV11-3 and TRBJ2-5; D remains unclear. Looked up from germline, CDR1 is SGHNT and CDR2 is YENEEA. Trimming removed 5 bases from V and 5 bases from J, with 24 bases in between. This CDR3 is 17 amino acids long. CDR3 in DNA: TGTGCCAGCAGCCCCGGTATAGGGCGGACCCTCCAGGAGACCCAGTACTTC. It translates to CASSPGIGRTLQETQYF.

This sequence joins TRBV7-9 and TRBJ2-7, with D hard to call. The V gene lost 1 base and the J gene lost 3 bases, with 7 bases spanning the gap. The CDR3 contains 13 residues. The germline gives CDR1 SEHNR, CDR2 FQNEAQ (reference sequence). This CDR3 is CASSLDKNYEQYF. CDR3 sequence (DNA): TGTGCCAGCAGCTTAGACAAGAACTACGAGCAGTACTTC.

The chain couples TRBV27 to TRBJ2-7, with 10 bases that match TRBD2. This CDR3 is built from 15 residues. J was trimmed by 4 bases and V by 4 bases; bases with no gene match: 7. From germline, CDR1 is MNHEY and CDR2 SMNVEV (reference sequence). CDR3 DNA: TGTGCCAGCAGTTACAAACTAGCGGGAATTTACGAGCAGTACTTC. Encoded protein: CASSYKLAGIYEQYF.